This passage covers 23 T cell receptor beta chains from one sample sequenced in a study of T cell responses to AZD1222 COVID-19 vaccine (TCRdb year 2021). The time point label here, explained by the study, means: baseline before first vaccination. Library preparation was by the immunoSEQ multiplex PCR assay. The clones in this table, taken by TCRdb from immuneACCESS, are in-frame only. Not every clone is retained; where verified, under half of the shortfall comes from an unresolved V gene, and the cause of the rest is unknown. This sample holds about 130,000 clones; around 90% were observed only once. Jointly, the top ten make up about 6% of the sample. The starting material was peripheral blood, obtained on day 0 of AZD1222 vaccination. The receptors stem from an adult in good health.

This chain joins TRBV6-5 and TRBJ2-7; weak D call: TRBD1 (5 bases). Germline CDR1 and CDR2: MNHEY and SVGAGI. The CDR3 covers 13 residues. V shed 5 bases and J shed 0 bases, with 8 bases lying between them. Here the CDR3 reads CASSQGISYEQYF. CDR3 bases: TGTGCCAGCAGTCAGGGTATCTCCTACGAGCAGTACTTC.

This chain links TRBV5-1 with TRBJ2-7; D may match TRBD1 or TRBD2 (5 bases each). V lost 1 base, J lost 6 bases, and 17 bases lay in between. This CDR3 spans 15 amino acids. Germline CDR1 reads SGHRS; CDR2 reads YFSETQ. CDR3 DNA sequence: TGCGCCAGCAGCTTGTTAACGCAGGGTGGGGGCGAGCAGTACTTC. Amino acid sequence: CASSLLTQGGGEQYF.

This clone was counted only a few times. V usage is TRBV10-3 and J usage is TRBJ1-5, with no clear D. V lost 2 bases, J lost 7 bases, and 9 bases lay in between. The length of the CDR3 is 13 residues. Per germline, CDR1 ENHRY and CDR2 SYGVKD. CDR3 nucleotides: TGTGCCATCAGTGAGGGTGGGAACCAGCCCCAGCATTTT. Protein: CAISEGGNQPQHF.

The chain carries TRBV3-1 (or the pseudogene TRBV3-2) and TRBJ2-5; D assignment may be TRBD1 or TRBD2 (5 bases each). Deletions cut 5 bases from V and 5 bases from J, with 12 bases between. This CDR3 has 13 amino acids. Germline values: CDR1 LGHDT, CDR2 YNNKEL (reference sequence). The CDR3 reads CASSIGTVETQYF. As DNA, the CDR3 is TGTGCCAGCAGCATAGGGACGGTCGAGACCCAGTACTTC.

The V call is TRBV3-1 (or the pseudogene TRBV3-2), the J call TRBJ1-1; D not resolved. CDR1 is LGHDT and CDR2 is YNNKEL in the germline V gene (reference sequence). This CDR3 is built from 14 residues. The ends were cut back, 1 base at V and 0 bases at J, with 6 bases in the middle. Written as DNA, the CDR3 is TGTGCCAGCAGCCAAGGTTCCATGAACACTGAAGCTTTCTTT. Translating it yields CASSQGSMNTEAFF.

This rearrangement joins TRBV6-2 or TRBV6-3 to TRBJ2-2; the match to TRBD1 covers 9 bases. CDR1 is MNHEY and CDR2 is SVGEGT in the germline V gene. After removal of 6 bases from V and 8 bases from J, the junction contained 7 bases not matched to a gene. The CDR3 is 14 residues long. The chain's CDR3 is CASSKQGAGGELFF. The CDR3 DNA is TGTGCCAGCAGCAAACAGGGGGCAGGTGGGGAGCTGTTTTTT.

The chain links TRBV14 to TRBJ2-7; a weak D match, TRBD2 (5 bases). Germline V CDR1 and CDR2: SGHDN, FVKESK. The CDR3 is 15 residues long. V lost 6 bases to trimming and J lost 6 bases, with 21 bases between them. The CDR3 nucleotides are TGTGCCAGCAGTGGGCCCAAACAAGGGAGTAGCGAGCAGTACTTC. This encodes CASSGPKQGSSEQYF.

The J gene is TRBJ2-1, the V gene TRBV2, with no clear D. V lost 7 bases, J lost 2 bases, and 15 bases lay in between. The CDR3 extends over 15 amino acids. Germline V CDR1 and CDR2: SNHLY, FYNNEI. The DNA of the CDR3 is TGTGCCAGCACCCTCCAAAGGGCGGCCTACAATGAGCAGTTCTTC. Translation gives CASTLQRAAYNEQFF.

This clone was detected once. V gene TRBV2 combines with J gene TRBJ1-1, with unresolved D. V dropped 3 bases and J dropped 5 bases, with 13 bases sitting between them. Germline CDR1 SNHLY, CDR2 FYNNEI. The CDR3 covers 14 residues. CDR3 DNA: TGTGCCAGCAGTGACAGACTGGGGTCGACTGAAGCTTTCTTT. Protein product: CASSDRLGSTEAFF.

The chain employs TRBV13 and TRBJ1-2; possibly TRBD1 for D (5 bases). Trimming took off 9 bases at V and 9 bases at J, with 23 bases between the two ends. The CDR3 loop spans 14 amino acids. Germline V gene lookup returns CDR1 PRHDT and CDR2 FYEKMQ (reference sequence). DNA for the CDR3: TGTGCCAGTTATCGAATGGGAGGGGAGGGAAGCTACACCTTC. Its protein is CASYRMGGEGSYTF.

The chain has TRBV29-1 and TRBJ1-2; D is possibly TRBD1 (5 bases). The CDR3 runs 11 residues. CDR1 is SQVTM, CDR2 ANQGSEA, per germline. V shed 5 bases and J shed 6 bases, with 10 bases lying between them. The CDR3 coding sequence is TGCAGCGTTTCTGGGGCGAATGGCTACACCTTC. This sequence encodes CSVSGANGYTF.

The rearrangement links TRBV12-5 to TRBJ1-5, with D possibly TRBD1 on 5 matching bases. This CDR3 spans 16 amino acids. Between the trimmed V and J ends, which lost 5 bases and 4 bases, there was a span of 18 bases. Germline CDR1 LGHNT, CDR2 FRNRAP. The CDR3 reads CASGLQGTALNQPQHF. For the CDR3, the DNA is TGTGCTAGTGGTCTCCAAGGGACGGCGCTTAATCAGCCCCAGCATTTT.

This chain connects TRBV30 to TRBJ1-1, with D maybe TRBD1 (5 bases). Trimming took off 4 bases at V and 7 bases at J, with 13 bases between the two ends. CDR3 size: 12 residues. CDR1 and CDR2 (germline): GTSNPN, SVGIG (reference sequence). The CDR3 is CAWIWGSDEAFF. In nucleotides, the CDR3 is TGTGCCTGGATCTGGGGGTCTGATGAAGCTTTCTTT.

The chain links TRBV4-3 to TRBJ1-1, with 9 bases lining up with TRBD1. Looked up from germline, CDR1 is LGHNA and CDR2 is YSLEER. J gave up 0 bases and V 0 bases, and 5 bases lay outside the gene matches. The CDR3 is 17 residues long. DNA for the CDR3: TGCGCCAGCAGCCAAGACCTCAACAGGGGGCTGAACACTGAAGCTTTCTTT. It translates to CASSQDLNRGLNTEAFF.

The rearrangement uses TRBV5-1 and TRBJ2-6; D is possibly TRBD1 or TRBD2 (5 bases each). The CDR3 spans 18 residues. Germline V gives CDR1 SGHRS, CDR2 YFSETQ. V shed 0 bases and J shed 0 bases, with 13 bases lying between them. Here the CDR3 reads CASSLVLGPSSGANVLTF. The CDR3 DNA sequence: TGCGCCAGCAGCTTGGTGTTGGGACCGAGCTCTGGGGCCAACGTCCTGACTTTC.

The chain couples TRBV5-1 to TRBJ2-3; D tentatively fits TRBD1 or TRBD2 (6 bases each). The CDR3 has 16 residues. Germline V lookup: CDR1 SGHRS, CDR2 YFSETQ. V was trimmed by 8 bases and J by 4 bases, leaving 23 bases between them. DNA for the CDR3: TGCGCCAGTTCCTCGGGTAGGGGGGACCGCGCAGATACGCAGTATTTT. Protein product: CASSSGRGDRADTQYF.

This chain uses TRBV28 with TRBJ2-3, with D possibly being TRBD1 or TRBD2 (5 bases each). The CDR3 length is 16 residues. From germline, CDR1 is MDHEN and CDR2 SYDVKM. The ends were cut back, 3 bases at V and 3 bases at J, with 16 bases in the middle. The CDR3 DNA reads as TGTGCCAGCAGTTTGGGTGGTGGGGGTGGTACAGATACGCAGTATTTT. It is translated as CASSLGGGGGTDTQYF.

The rearrangement uses TRBV12-3 or TRBV12-4 and TRBJ1-5; D unclear. This CDR3 region has 12 residues. V dropped 8 bases and J dropped 5 bases, with 10 bases sitting between them. CDR3 nucleotides: TGTGCCAGCGGTACCATGGATCAGCCCCAGCATTTT. This translates into CASGTMDQPQHF.

The sample holds one count of this clone. The gene calls are TRBV27 and TRBJ2-7, with D possibly TRBD2 on 6 matching bases. Trimming cost V 5 bases and J 4 bases, with 9 bases left between them. Germline assignment: CDR1 MNHEY and CDR2 SMNVEV (reference sequence). The length of the CDR3 is 12 residues. CDR3 protein: CASSPGGYEQYF. In DNA, the CDR3 is TGTGCCAGCAGTCCCGGGGGTTACGAGCAGTACTTC.

J is TRBJ1-6 and V is TRBV6-4; possibly TRBD1 for D (6 bases). Germline V gene sequence: CDR1 MRHNA, CDR2 SNTAGT. Trimming stripped 6 bases from V and 9 bases from J, with 15 bases between. The CDR3 is 14 amino acids. The chain's CDR3 is CASSAQGLASPLHF. The DNA for the CDR3 is TGTGCCAGCAGCGCCCAGGGGCTTGCTTCACCCCTCCACTTT.

The chain carries TRBV3-1 (or the pseudogene TRBV3-2) and TRBJ2-1; D not resolved. V was pared by 3 bases and J by 0 bases, with 9 bases between. The CDR3 runs to 15 residues. CDR1 is LGHDT, CDR2 YNNKEL, per germline (reference sequence). The CDR3 is CASSQALGSYNEQFF. The CDR3, as DNA: TGTGCCAGCAGCCAGGCCCTCGGCTCCTACAATGAGCAGTTCTTC.

The rearrangement links TRBV10-3 to TRBJ1-1; no reliable D call. Germline V gene lookup returns CDR1 ENHRY and CDR2 SYGVKD. The CDR3 runs 13 residues. The V end lost 9 bases, the J end lost 5 bases, and 16 bases lay between the germline ends. The CDR3: CAITPEPGTEAFF. The CDR3 DNA is TGTGCCATTACGCCAGAACCGGGGACTGAAGCTTTCTTT.

The rearrangement uses TRBV2 and TRBJ1-5, with 8 bases identical to TRBD1. Trimming took 4 bases from V and 2 from J; bases not matched to a gene: 4. The V gene's germline CDR1 is SNHLY and CDR2 FYNNEI. The CDR3 length is 15 residues. As DNA, the CDR3 is TGTGCCAGCAGTGGGACGGGACAGGGCAATCAGCCCCAGCATTTT. Translating it yields CASSGTGQGNQPQHF.